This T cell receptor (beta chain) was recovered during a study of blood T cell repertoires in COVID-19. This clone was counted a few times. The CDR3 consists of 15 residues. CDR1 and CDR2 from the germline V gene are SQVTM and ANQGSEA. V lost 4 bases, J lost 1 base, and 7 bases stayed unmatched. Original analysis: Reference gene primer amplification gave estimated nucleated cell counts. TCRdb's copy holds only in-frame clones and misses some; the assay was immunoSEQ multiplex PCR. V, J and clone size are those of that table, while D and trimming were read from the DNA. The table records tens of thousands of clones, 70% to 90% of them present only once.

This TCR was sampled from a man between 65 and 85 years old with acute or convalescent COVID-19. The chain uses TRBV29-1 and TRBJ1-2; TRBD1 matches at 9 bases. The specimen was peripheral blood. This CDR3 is CSVVGQGGDNYGYTF. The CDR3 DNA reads TGCAGCGTTGTGGGACAGGGAGGCGATAACTATGGCTACACCTTC.